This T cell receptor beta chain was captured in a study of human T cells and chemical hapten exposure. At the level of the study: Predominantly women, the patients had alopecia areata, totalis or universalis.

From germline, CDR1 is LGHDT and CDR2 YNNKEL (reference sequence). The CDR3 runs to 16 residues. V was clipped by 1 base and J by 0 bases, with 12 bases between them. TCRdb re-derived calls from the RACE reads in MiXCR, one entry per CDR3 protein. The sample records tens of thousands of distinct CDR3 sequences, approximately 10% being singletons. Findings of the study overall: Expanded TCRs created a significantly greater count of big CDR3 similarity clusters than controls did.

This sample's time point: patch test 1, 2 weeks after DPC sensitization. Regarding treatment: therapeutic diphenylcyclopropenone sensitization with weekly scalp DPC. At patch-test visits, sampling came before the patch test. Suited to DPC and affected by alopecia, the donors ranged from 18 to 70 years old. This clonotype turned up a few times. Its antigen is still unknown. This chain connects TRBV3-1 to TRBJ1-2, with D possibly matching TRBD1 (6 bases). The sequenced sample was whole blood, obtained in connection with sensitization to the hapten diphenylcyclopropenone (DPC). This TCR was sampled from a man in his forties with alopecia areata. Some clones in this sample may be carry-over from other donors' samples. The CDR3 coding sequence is TGTGCCAGCAGCCAAGTGACAGGACACGCTAACTATGGCTACACCTTC. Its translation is CASSQVTGHANYGYTF.